These 3 T cell receptor beta chains were all obtained from the same sample, sequenced in a study of vaccination and CD4 T cells after COVID-19. Indicated treatment: approximately 9-day PBMC culture with coronavirus spike peptide pools or control peptides (ViraFEST assay). These receptors' targets are unknown. The Oncomine TCR Beta short-read assay generated sequence data from the DNA of cultured CD4+ T cells. TCRdb passed the PCR reads through MiXCR, listing each CDR3 protein once. The data show some 25,000 distinct CDR3 sequences, with less than 65% seen just once and 4% to 6% held by the top ten. The sample was CD4+ T cells from blood, cultured in vitro. These receptors originate from a human donor who had recovered from COVID-19.

Judged by abundance, this clonotype is medium-sized. The rearrangement joins TRBV20-1 to TRBJ1-6; 7 nucleotides match TRBD1. After removal of 5 bases from V and 0 bases from J, the junction contained 16 bases not matched to a gene. The CDR3 runs to 19 residues. Germline CDR1 DFQATT, CDR2 SNEGSKA (reference sequence). CDR3 in amino acids: CSAPQGTSPRSSYNSPLHF. The CDR3 region has the DNA TGCAGTGCTCCACAGGGGACAAGTCCCAGAAGCTCCTATAATTCACCCCTCCACTTT.

This clonotype has more than one count but fewer than ten. The genes are TRBV20-1 and TRBJ1-5; D is possibly TRBD1 (6 bases). The CDR3 consists of 16 residues. Germline V gives CDR1 DFQATT, CDR2 SNEGSKA (reference sequence). Trimming left V 0 bases short and J 1 base short, with 13 bases between. CDR3 DNA sequence: TGCAGTGCTAGAGATCAAGGGGGGGAGAGCAATCAGCCCCAGCATTTT. It encodes CSARDQGGESNQPQHF.

The V gene is TRBV19, the J gene TRBJ2-6; 8 bases agree with TRBD2. V was pared by 9 bases and J by 1 base, with 11 bases of the junction left unmatched. The length of the CDR3 is 17 residues. Germline CDR1 and CDR2: LNHDA and SQIVND (reference sequence). CDR3 amino acids: CASTNLAGSSGANVLTF. The CDR3, as DNA: TGTGCCAGCACGAACTTAGCGGGATCTTCTGGGGCCAACGTCCTGACTTTC.